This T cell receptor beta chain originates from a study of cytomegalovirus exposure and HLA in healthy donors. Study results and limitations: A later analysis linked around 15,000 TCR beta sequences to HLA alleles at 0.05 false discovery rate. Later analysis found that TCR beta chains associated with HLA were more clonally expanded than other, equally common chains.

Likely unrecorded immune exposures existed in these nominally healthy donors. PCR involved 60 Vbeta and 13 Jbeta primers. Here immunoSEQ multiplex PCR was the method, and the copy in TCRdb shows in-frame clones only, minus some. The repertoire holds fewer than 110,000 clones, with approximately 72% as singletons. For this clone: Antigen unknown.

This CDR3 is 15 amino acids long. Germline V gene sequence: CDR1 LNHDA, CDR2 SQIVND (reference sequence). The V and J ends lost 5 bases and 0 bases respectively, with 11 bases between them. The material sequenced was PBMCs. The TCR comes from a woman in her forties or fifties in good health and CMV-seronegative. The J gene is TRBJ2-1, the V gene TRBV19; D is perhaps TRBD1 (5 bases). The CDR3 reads CASSGATSSYNEQFF. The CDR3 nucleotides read TGTGCCAGTAGTGGGGCGACGAGCTCCTACAATGAGCAGTTCTTC.